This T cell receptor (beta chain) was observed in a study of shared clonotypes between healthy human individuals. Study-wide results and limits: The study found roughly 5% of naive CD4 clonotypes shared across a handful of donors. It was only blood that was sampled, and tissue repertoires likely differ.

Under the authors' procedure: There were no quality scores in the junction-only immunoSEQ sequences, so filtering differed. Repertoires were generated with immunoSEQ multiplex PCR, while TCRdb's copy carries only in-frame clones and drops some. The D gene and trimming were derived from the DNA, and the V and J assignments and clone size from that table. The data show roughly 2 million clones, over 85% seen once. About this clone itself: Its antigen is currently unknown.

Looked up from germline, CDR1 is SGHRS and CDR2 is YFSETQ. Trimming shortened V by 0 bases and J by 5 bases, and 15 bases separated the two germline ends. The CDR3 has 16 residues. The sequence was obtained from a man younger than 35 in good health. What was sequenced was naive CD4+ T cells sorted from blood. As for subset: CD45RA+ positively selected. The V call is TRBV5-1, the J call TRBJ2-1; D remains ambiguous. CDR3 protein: CASSLEAPSLNNEQFF. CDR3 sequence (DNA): TGCGCCAGCAGCTTGGAGGCACCTTCCTTGAACAATGAGCAGTTCTTC.